The 7 T cell receptor beta chains given below trace back to one sample, sequenced in a study of cytomegalovirus exposure and HLA in healthy donors (dated by TCRdb to about 2017). The library was generated by the immunoSEQ multiplex PCR assay. The multiplex PCR relied on a mix of 60 forward primers for TCR Vbeta segments and 13 reverse primers for TCR Jbeta segments. The table comes from immuneACCESS by way of TCRdb, which keeps in-frame sequences with V and J called. Part of the clones is missing from these tables; in studies checked, under half for an unresolved V gene and the rest for unknown reasons. This sample holds 90,000 to 120,000 clones; 76% were observed only once. About 5.4% of the sample goes to the ten largest clones. The sample consisted of PBMCs. These receptor sequences come from a woman aged 18-29 years in good health and CMV-seropositive.

The CDR3 region is CASSVVVSDTQYF. DNA for the CDR3: TGTGCCAGCAGCGTAGTAGTCTCAGATACGCAGTATTTT. The J gene is TRBJ2-3, the V gene TRBV9; D remains ambiguous. Trimming took 0 bases from V and 4 from J, leaving 6 bases between them. CDR1 SGDLS and CDR2 YYNGEE come from the germline V gene. This CDR3 is built from 13 residues.

This rearrangement joins TRBV30 to TRBJ1-1; 7 bases are shared with TRBD1. Unmatched junction bases numbered 6, after V lost 3 bases and J lost 5 bases. The CDR3 sequence is 13 residues long. The germline CDR1 and CDR2 sequences are GTSNPN and SVGIG (reference sequence). This CDR3 is CAWRRGLGTEAFF. The CDR3 nucleotides read TGTGCCTGGAGAAGGGGGCTGGGGACTGAAGCTTTCTTT. Using reference TRBV30 and TRBJ1-1 for the parts outside the CDR3, the full variable domain is SQTIHQWPATLVQPVGSPLSLECTVEGTSNPNLYWYRQAAGRGLQLLFYSVGIGQISSEVPQNLSASRPQDRQFILSSKKLLLSDSGFYLCAWRRGLGTEAFFGQGTRLTVV.

The CDR3 coding sequence is TGTGCCAGCAGCCTCTCGACTGTGAACACTGAAGCTTTCTTT. Amino acid sequence: CASSLSTVNTEAFF. V gene TRBV13 combines with J gene TRBJ1-1; D is ambiguous. The V end was cut by 5 bases, the J end by 0 bases, with 10 bases between. Per the germline V gene, CDR1 is PRHDT and CDR2 is FYEKMQ (reference sequence). This CDR3 comprises 14 residues.

The J gene is TRBJ1-2, the V gene TRBV25-1; 9 nucleotides agree with TRBD1. The CDR3 is 17 residues long. Germline values: CDR1 MGHDK, CDR2 SYGVNS. V dropped 2 bases and J dropped 1; count of bases not matched to a gene: 8. This CDR3 is CASSETYPGQGNYGYTF. CDR3 coding DNA: TGTGCCAGCAGTGAAACCTACCCGGGACAGGGTAACTATGGCTACACCTTC.

V and J are TRBV4-1 and TRBJ1-5; D is perhaps TRBD1 (5 bases). The CDR3 has 15 amino acids. CDR1 and CDR2 (germline): MGHRA, YSYEKL. Trimming removed 1 base from V and 6 bases from J, with 13 bases in between. The CDR3 sequence: CASSQGGGLGQPQHF. The CDR3 DNA sequence: TGCGCCAGCAGCCAAGGCGGGGGGTTGGGTCAGCCCCAGCATTTT.

The chain has TRBV5-1 and TRBJ1-1; no reliable D call. CDR1 and CDR2 from the germline V gene are SGHRS and YFSETQ. The CDR3 length is 15 residues. V lost 1 base to trimming and J lost 7 bases, with 17 bases between them. DNA of the CDR3: TGCGCCAGCAGCTTGCTCGGGGAGGGTTTTGATGAAGCTTTCTTT. This gives the protein CASSLLGEGFDEAFF.

This clone was seen only a few times. V is TRBV18 and J is TRBJ2-3, with 7 nucleotides matching TRBD2. Unmatched junction bases numbered 7, after V lost 3 bases and J lost 4 bases. The CDR3 is made up of 15 amino acids. Looked up from germline, CDR1 is KGHSH and CDR2 is LQKENI. This CDR3 reads CASSPSAAGADTQYF. In DNA, the CDR3 is TGTGCCAGCTCACCTAGCGCCGCGGGAGCAGATACGCAGTATTTT.